This T cell receptor (beta chain) was documented in a study of blood T cells in healthy people across ages. Study-level information: Template switching retrieved approximately one barcoded beta molecule for each two T cells.

This clonotype was detected a few times. What it recognizes is unknown. Study-level findings and limits: PBMC samples, being unsorted, prevented any conclusive comparison of naive and antigen-experienced cells. Roughly linear age-related decline in beta diversity appeared, significant by age around 40.

The CDR3 runs 13 residues. The germline V gene encodes CDR1 MNHEY and CDR2 SMNVEV (reference sequence). Trimming stripped 3 bases from V and 8 bases from J, with 13 bases between. A second about 7 to 12 cycle PCR used barcoded and J-beta primers. Each cDNA was tagged by a template-switch adaptor containing 12 random nucleotides. In TCRdb, the 5' RACE reads were re-called with MiXCR into one record per CDR3 protein. This sample has roughly 1,700,000 distinct CDR3 sequences, with approximately 28% found just once. This TCR came from a woman aged 30 to 39 in good health. The sample comprised blood. The chain joins TRBV27 to TRBJ1-2; D is perhaps TRBD1 (6 bases). In DNA, the CDR3 is TGTGCCAGCAGTTTCGGTTCAGGGGAAGGCTACACCTTC. It specifies CASSFGSGEGYTF.